Detailed here is one TCR beta chain. The sample is drawn from a study of blood T cell repertoires in COVID-19. Study details: Spain, Italy and the United States supplied samples that represented acute and convalescent COVID-19. The analysed material was cDNA or gDNA that came from T cells, B-cell-depleted T cells, or PBMCs.

As originally analysed: Reference gene primers were amplified, and this amplification served to estimate nucleated cell counts. The method was immunoSEQ multiplex PCR; TCRdb's version includes in-frame clones alone and lacks a portion of them. D and trimming come from the DNA, and the V and J calls and clone size come from that table. The sample holds about 41,000 clones, around four fifths seen once. The length of the CDR3 is 16 residues. Germline CDR1 is LGHNA and CDR2 is YNFKEQ. The V and J ends lost 0 bases and 0 bases respectively, with 10 bases between them. The specimen sequenced was peripheral blood. The rearrangement links TRBV4-2 to TRBJ2-3; tentatively, D is TRBD2 (6 bases). The sequence derives from a woman at least 80 years old with active or convalescent COVID-19. The CDR3, as DNA: TGTGCCAGCAGCCAAGATCCACTAGCCAGCACAGATACGCAGTATTTT. Translation: CASSQDPLASTDTQYF.